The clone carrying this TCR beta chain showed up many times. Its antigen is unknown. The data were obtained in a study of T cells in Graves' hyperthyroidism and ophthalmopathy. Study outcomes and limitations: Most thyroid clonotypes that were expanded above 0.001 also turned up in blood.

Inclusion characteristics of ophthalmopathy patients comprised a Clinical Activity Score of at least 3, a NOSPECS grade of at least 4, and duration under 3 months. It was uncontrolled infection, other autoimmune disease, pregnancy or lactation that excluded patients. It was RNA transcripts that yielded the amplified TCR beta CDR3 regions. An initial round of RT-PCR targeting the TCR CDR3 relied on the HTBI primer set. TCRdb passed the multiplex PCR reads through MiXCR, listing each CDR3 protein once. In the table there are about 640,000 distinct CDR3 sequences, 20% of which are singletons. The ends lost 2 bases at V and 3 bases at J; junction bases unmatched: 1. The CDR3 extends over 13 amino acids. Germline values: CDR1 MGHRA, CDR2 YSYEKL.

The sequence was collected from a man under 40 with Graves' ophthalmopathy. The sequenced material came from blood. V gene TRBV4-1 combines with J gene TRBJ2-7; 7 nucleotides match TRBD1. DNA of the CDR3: TGCGCCAGCAGCCAAAGGGACAGCTACGAGCAGTACTTC. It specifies CASSQRDSYEQYF.